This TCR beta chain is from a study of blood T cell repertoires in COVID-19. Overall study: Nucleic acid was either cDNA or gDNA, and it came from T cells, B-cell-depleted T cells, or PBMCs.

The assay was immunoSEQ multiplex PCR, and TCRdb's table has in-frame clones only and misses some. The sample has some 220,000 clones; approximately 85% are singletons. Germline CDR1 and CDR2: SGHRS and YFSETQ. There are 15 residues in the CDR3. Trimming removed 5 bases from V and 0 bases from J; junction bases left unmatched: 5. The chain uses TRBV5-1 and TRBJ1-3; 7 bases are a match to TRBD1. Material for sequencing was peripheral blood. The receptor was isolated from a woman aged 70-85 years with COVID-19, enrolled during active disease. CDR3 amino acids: CASRPDRSSGNTIYF. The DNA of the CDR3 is TGCGCCAGCAGACCGGACAGGAGCTCTGGAAACACCATATATTTT.